This T cell receptor beta chain was sequenced during a study of blood T cell repertoires in COVID-19. Background on the study: The United States, Italy and Spain supplied acute and convalescent COVID-19 samples.

Per the original data handling: By means of reference gene primer amplification, nucleated cell counts were estimated. Produced via immunoSEQ multiplex PCR; TCRdb's table is partial and in-frame only. V and J calls and clone size come straight from that table; D and trimming were deduced from the DNA. Found here are roughly 73,000 clones, 88% of them singletons; the top ten hold around 1.5%. With 1 base clipped from V and 9 bases from J, the junction kept 10 bases outside the gene matches. Germline CDR1 SGHTA, CDR2 FQGNSA. The CDR3 sequence is 16 residues long. Sequenced: peripheral blood. This receptor was taken from a human donor in a cohort sampled during active COVID-19. This chain joins TRBV7-2 and TRBJ2-4; 9 bases are shared with TRBD1. DNA of the CDR3: TGTGCCAGCAGCTTAGGGCTGGGACAGGGTGGTGGCATTCAGTACTTC. It codes for CASSLGLGQGGGIQYF.